This paragraph reports one T cell receptor (beta chain). Trimming stripped 2 bases from V and 0 bases from J, with 11 bases between. CDR3 length: 16 amino acids. CDR1 SGHTA and CDR2 FQGNSA come from the germline V gene. The data were taken from a study of cytotoxic CD8 clonotypes in ibrutinib-treated CLL. Data came from immunoSEQ multiplex PCR; TCRdb stores just in-frame clones and leaves some out. Of 97,000 or so clones detected, more than 75% appear once; the ten largest clones hold around 32%. The TCR was taken from a human donor with chronic lymphocytic leukemia. The starting material was PBMCs, obtained after 12 months of ibrutinib treatment. The chain has TRBV7-2 and TRBJ2-4; D not resolved. DNA of the CDR3: TGTGCCAGCAGCTTAAATCGGATTATAGCCAAAAACATTCAGTACTTC. This codes for CASSLNRIIAKNIQYF.